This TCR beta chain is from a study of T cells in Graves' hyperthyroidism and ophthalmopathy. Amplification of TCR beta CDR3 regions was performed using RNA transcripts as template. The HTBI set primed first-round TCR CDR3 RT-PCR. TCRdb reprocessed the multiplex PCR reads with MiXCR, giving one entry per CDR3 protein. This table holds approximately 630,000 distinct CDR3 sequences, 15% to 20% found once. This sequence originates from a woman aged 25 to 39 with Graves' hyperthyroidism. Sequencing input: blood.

Here the CDR3 reads CASSPDSPYYEQYF. The CDR3 DNA reads as TGTGCCAGCAGTCCGGACAGTCCCTACTACGAGCAGTACTTC. V is TRBV6-1 and J is TRBJ2-7; D possibly corresponds to TRBD1 (6 bases). The CDR3 runs to 14 residues. Deletions cut 5 bases from V and 3 bases from J, with 14 bases between. Germline V gene sequence: CDR1 MNHNS, CDR2 SASEGT.